The clone carrying this TCR beta chain was found many times. Its target is not known. These data come from a study of regulatory T cells in long-lasting Graves disease. Arm-PCR of CDR3 regions and iRepertoire HTBI primers were used to build TCR beta libraries. Authors' methods: Samples collectively showed around 56 TRBV and about 15 TRBJ segments. TCRdb re-called the multiplex PCR reads through MiXCR, storing one row per CDR3 protein. What appears here as the V and J calls and clone size reflects TCRdb's work, not the paper's. The repertoire holds 300,000 to 500,000 distinct CDR3 sequences, with about a fifth as singletons. Whole-study findings and limits: Researchers reported studying only peripheral blood, not thyroid tissue. Shared public clonotypes totalled 2,741 in persistent patients, compared with 966 in new patients. Persistent disease showed a preference for TRBV28, TRBJ1-2 and TRBJ2-5.

The time point: persistent/refractory GD, antithyroid drugs over 5 years with positive TRAb. Extracted RNA from PBMCs served as the source of the TCR library. Germline CDR1 and CDR2: MNHEY and SMNVEV (reference sequence). V was clipped by 10 bases and J by 5 bases, with 17 bases between them. The CDR3 totals 13 residues. The V call is TRBV27, the J call TRBJ1-2, with D uncertain. The sample in question was peripheral blood mononuclear cells (PBMCs), obtained when the disease was refractory, from a patient treated with antithyroid drugs. The sequence derives from a female donor with Graves disease. The CDR3 bases are TGTGCCACCCGACCTACCCTATTTTATGGCTACACCTTC. Translation gives CATRPTLFYGYTF.